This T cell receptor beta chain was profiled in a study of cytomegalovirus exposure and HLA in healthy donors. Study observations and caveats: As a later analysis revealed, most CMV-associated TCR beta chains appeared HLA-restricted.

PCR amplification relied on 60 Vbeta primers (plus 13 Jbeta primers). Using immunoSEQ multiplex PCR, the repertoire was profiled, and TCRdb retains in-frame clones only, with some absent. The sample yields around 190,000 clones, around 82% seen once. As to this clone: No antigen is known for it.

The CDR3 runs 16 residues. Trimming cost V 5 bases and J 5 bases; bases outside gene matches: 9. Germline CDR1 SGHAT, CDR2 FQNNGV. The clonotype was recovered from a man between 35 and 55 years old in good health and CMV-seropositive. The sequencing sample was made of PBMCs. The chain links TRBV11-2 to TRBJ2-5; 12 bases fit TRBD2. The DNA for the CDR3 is TGTGCCAGCAGCCAGGGGCTAGCGGGAGGGCCGGAGACCCAGTACTTC. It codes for CASSQGLAGGPETQYF.